This T cell receptor beta chain was sequenced during a study of blood T cell repertoires in COVID-19. This clone was detected only once. In the original analysis: Estimation of nucleated cell counts was performed using reference gene primer amplification. Produced via immunoSEQ multiplex PCR; TCRdb's table is partial and in-frame only. V and J calls plus clone size are reproduced from that table; the DNA served to infer D and trimming. The sample includes fewer than 650,000 clones, 85% to 90% seen only once; the top ten take 7.5% to 9%. Trimming at V came to 9 bases and at J to 6 bases, leaving 4 bases not matched to a gene. Germline V gives CDR1 MNHEY, CDR2 SVGAGI. CDR3 length: 12 amino acids.

The V and J genes are TRBV6-5 and TRBJ1-2; TRBD1 matches 10 bases. The sequencing sample was made of peripheral blood. The receptor comes from a woman in her forties or fifties with COVID-19, enrolled during active disease. The CDR3 sequence: CASWDRGHGYTF. The CDR3 nucleotides read TGTGCCAGTTGGGACAGGGGCCATGGCTACACCTTC.